The source of this TCR beta chain is a study of HIV-infected patients and healthy controls. V trimming: 3 bases; J trimming: 6 bases; junction bases outside the gene matches: 13. The CDR3 contains 17 residues. TCRdb used MiXCR to reprocess the 5' RACE reads, holding one entry per CDR3 protein. In the table there are 55,000 to 70,000 distinct CDR3 sequences, over 15% of which are singletons. This clonotype was detected ten times or more. This sequence joins TRBV12-3 or TRBV12-4 and TRBJ2-3, with 9 bases lining up with TRBD2. This TCR came from a human donor in good health. Sequenced material: CD4+ T cells from blood. CDR3 nucleotide sequence: TGTGCCAGCAGTTTTATTAAGGGACTAGCAGATTTTGATACGCAGTATTTT. Translated: CASSFIKGLADFDTQYF.